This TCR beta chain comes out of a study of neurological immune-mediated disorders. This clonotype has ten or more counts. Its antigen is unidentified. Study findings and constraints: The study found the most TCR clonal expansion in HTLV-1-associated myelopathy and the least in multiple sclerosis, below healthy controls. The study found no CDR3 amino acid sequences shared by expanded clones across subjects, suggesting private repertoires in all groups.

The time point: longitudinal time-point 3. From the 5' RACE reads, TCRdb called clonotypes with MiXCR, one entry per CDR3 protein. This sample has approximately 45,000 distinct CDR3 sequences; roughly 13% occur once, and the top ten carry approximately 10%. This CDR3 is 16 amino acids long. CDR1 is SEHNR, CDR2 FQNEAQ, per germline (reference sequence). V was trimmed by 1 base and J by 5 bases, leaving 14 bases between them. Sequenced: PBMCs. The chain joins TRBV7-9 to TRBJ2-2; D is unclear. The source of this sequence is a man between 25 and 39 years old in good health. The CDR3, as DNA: TGTGCCAGCAGCTTAGATGACCGGAAAACTACCGGGGAGCTGTTTTTT. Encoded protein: CASSLDDRKTTGELFF.